Presented here are 9 T cell receptor beta chains from one specimen sequenced in a study of shared clonotypes between healthy human individuals. Clones were read by immunoSEQ multiplex PCR, and TCRdb kept only the in-frame ones, dropping some. Among 2 million to 2.5 million clones, roughly 95% were seen once, and the ten largest hold around 0.13%. Sequenced sample: naive CD4+ T cells sorted from blood. Sample subset: CD45RA+ positively selected. These receptors all come from a man aged 18-30 years in good health.

The chain employs TRBV6-5 and TRBJ1-3; tentative D call: TRBD1 (5 bases). The CDR3 consists of 15 residues. Germline CDR1 and CDR2: MNHEY and SVGAGI. V was clipped by 7 bases and J by 0 bases, with 13 bases between them. This CDR3 is CASKASGGSGNTIYF. CDR3 nucleotides: TGTGCCAGCAAAGCGTCGGGGGGCTCTGGAAACACCATATATTTT.

The chain couples TRBV10-1 to TRBJ2-3, with 8 nucleotides matching TRBD2. Germline assignment: CDR1 WNHNN and CDR2 SYGVQD (reference sequence). The J segment lost 1 base and the V segment lost 3 bases, leaving 0 bases of the junction unmatched. The CDR3 consists of 14 residues. The DNA of the CDR3 is TGCGCCAGCAGTGAACTAGCGGGCACAGATACGCAGTATTTT. It encodes CASSELAGTDTQYF.

The genes are TRBV7-2 and TRBJ2-2; D is unresolved. V was trimmed by 5 bases and J by 5 bases, leaving 12 bases between them. This CDR3 spans 14 amino acids. Germline assignment: CDR1 SGHTA and CDR2 FQGNSA. The CDR3 nucleotides are TGTGCCAGCAGCCAAATCGGTAGTACCGGGGAGCTGTTTTTT. Amino acid sequence: CASSQIGSTGELFF.

V is TRBV6-6 and J is TRBJ2-3; TRBD1 matches at 7 bases. CDR1 MNHNY and CDR2 SVGAGI come from the germline V gene (reference sequence). The CDR3 totals 15 residues. V lost 5 bases to trimming and J lost 2 bases; unmatched junction nucleotides: 7. This CDR3 reads CASSPRQGTTDTQYF. The CDR3 DNA sequence: TGTGCCAGCAGTCCAAGACAGGGAACCACAGATACGCAGTATTTT.

The chain joins TRBV10-3 to TRBJ2-7; 8 bases agree with TRBD1. Looked up from germline, CDR1 is ENHRY and CDR2 is SYGVKD. The J segment lost 0 bases and the V segment lost 5 bases, leaving 3 bases of the junction unmatched. This CDR3 has 14 residues. The CDR3 loop reads CAISNGTGSYEQYF. The DNA for the CDR3 is TGTGCCATCAGTAATGGGACAGGCTCCTACGAGCAGTACTTC.

This chain joins TRBV5-1 and TRBJ1-2; D perhaps matches TRBD1 (5 bases). Germline V gene lookup returns CDR1 SGHRS and CDR2 YFSETQ. This CDR3 spans 12 amino acids. Trimming shortened V by 4 bases and J by 6 bases, and 10 bases separated the two germline ends. The CDR3 bases are TGCGCCAGCAGCGAGACAGTCGATGGCTACACCTTC. Amino acids: CASSETVDGYTF.

The chain recombines TRBV9 with TRBJ2-3; 16 bases are shared with TRBD2. Germline V gene data show CDR1 as SGDLS and CDR2 as YYNGEE. The length of the CDR3 is 20 residues. Trimming cost V 0 bases and J 4 bases; bases outside gene matches: 11. The CDR3 sequence: CASSVGGTSGGATLADTQYF. The CDR3 DNA reads TGTGCCAGCAGCGTAGGTGGGACTAGCGGGGGGGCAACACTGGCAGATACGCAGTATTTT. The whole variable domain, filled in from reference TRBV9 and TRBJ2-3, reads DSGVTQTPKHLITATGQRVTLRCSPRSGDLSVYWYQQSLDQGLQFLIQYYNGEERAKGNILERFSAQQFPDLHSELNLSSLELGDSALYFCASSVGGTSGGATLADTQYFGPGTRLTVL.

The chain has TRBV5-4 and TRBJ1-2; possibly TRBD1 for D (6 bases). The ends were cut back, 5 bases at V and 4 bases at J, with 12 bases in the middle. The CDR3 loop spans 13 amino acids. Per germline, CDR1 SGHNT and CDR2 YYREEE (reference sequence). CDR3 sequence: CASSHRDIYGYTF. The CDR3 region has the DNA TGTGCCAGCAGTCACCGGGACATCTATGGCTACACCTTC.

The chain carries TRBV4-1 and TRBJ2-6; TRBD1 agrees at 7 bases. V lost 5 bases and J lost 0; bases outside the gene matches: 10. Germline V gene sequence: CDR1 MGHRA, CDR2 YSYEKL. This CDR3 has 18 residues. CDR3 sequence (DNA): TGCGCCAGCAGCTCCGGGACAGCCCCTTTCTCTGGGGCCAACGTCCTGACTTTC. This sequence encodes CASSSGTAPFSGANVLTF.